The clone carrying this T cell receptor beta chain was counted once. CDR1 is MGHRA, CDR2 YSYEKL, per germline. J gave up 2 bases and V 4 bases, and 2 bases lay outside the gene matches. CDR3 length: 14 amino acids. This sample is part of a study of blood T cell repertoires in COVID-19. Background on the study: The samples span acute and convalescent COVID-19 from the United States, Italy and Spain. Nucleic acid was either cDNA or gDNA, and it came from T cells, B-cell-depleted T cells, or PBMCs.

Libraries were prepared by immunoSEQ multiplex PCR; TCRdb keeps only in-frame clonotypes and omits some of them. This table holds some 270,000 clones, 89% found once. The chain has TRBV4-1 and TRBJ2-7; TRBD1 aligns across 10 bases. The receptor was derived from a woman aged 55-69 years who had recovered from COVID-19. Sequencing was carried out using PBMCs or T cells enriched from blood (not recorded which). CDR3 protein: CASSPGTGAYEQYF. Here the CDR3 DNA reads TGCGCCAGCAGCCCAGGGACAGGGGCCTACGAGCAGTACTTC.